This T cell receptor (beta chain) was sequenced during a study of early stage breast cancer tumors. Sequencing was performed with immunoSEQ multiplex PCR; in TCRdb, only in-frame clones are kept and a portion is missing. The table records over 5,000 clones, about 70% of them present only once. CDR3 length equals 15 residues. The V end was cut by 1 base, the J end by 2 bases, with 10 bases between. CDR1 is SGHKS and CDR2 is YYEKEE in the germline V gene (reference sequence). Sequencing input: breast tumor tissue. This chain uses TRBV5-5 with TRBJ2-1; D not resolved. This receptor was obtained from a person aged 55 to 70 with breast cancer. The chain's CDR3 is CASSLNGNAYNEQFF. CDR3 DNA: TGTGCCAGCAGCTTGAATGGAAACGCCTACAATGAGCAGTTCTTC. The entire variable domain, with the rest obtained from reference TRBV5-5 and TRBJ2-1, is as follows: DAGVTQSPTHLIKTRGQQVTLRCSPISGHKSVSWYQQVLGQGPQFIFQYYEKEERGRGNFPDRFSARQFPNYSSELNVNALLLGDSALYLCASSLNGNAYNEQFFGPGTRLTVL.